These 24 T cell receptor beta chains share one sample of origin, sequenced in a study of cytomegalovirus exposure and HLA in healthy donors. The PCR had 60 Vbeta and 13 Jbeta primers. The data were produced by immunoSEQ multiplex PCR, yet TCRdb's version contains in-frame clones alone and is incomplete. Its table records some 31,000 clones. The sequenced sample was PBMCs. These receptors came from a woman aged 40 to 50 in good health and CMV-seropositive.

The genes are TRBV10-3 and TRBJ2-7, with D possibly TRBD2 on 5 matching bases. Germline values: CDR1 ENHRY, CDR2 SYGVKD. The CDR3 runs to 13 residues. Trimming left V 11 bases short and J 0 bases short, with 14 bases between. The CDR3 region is CAARGEGSYEQYF. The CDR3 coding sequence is TGTGCCGCCCGAGGAGAGGGCTCCTACGAGCAGTACTTC.

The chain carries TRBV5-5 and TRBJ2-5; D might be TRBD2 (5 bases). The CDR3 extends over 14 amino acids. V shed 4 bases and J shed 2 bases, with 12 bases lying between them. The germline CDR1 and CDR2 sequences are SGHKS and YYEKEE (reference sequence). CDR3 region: CASSHPGVQETQYF. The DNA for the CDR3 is TGTGCCAGCAGCCACCCCGGGGTACAAGAGACCCAGTACTTC. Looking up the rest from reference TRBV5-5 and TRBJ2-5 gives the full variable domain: DAGVTQSPTHLIKTRGQQVTLRCSPISGHKSVSWYQQVLGQGPQFIFQYYEKEERGRGNFPDRFSARQFPNYSSELNVNALLLGDSALYLCASSHPGVQETQYFGPGTRLLVL.

CDR3 sequence: CASSIAYEQYF. The CDR3, as DNA: TGTGCCAGCAGCATCGCCTACGAGCAGTACTTC. The chain carries TRBV5-6 and TRBJ2-7; D is unresolved. The CDR3 has 11 amino acids. Germline CDR1 and CDR2: SGHDT and YYEEEE. Trimming stripped 4 bases from V and 2 bases from J, with 4 bases between.

The CDR3 DNA reads as TGCGCCAGCAGCCACACCATGATTAGACAGGGAGAATTTTACGAGCAGTACTTC. Its translation is CASSHTMIRQGEFYEQYF. The chain couples TRBV4-1 to TRBJ2-7; 7 bases are a match to TRBD1. The V segment lost 3 bases and the J segment 4 bases; nucleotides outside the gene matches: 18. Germline assignment: CDR1 MGHRA and CDR2 YSYEKL. The CDR3 is made up of 18 amino acids.

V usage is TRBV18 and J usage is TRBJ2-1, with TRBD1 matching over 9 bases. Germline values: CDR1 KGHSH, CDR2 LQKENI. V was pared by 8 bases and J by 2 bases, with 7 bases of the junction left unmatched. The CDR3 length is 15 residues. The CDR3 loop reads CASEGQGQPYNEQFF. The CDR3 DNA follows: TGTGCCAGCGAAGGACAGGGGCAACCCTACAATGAGCAGTTCTTC.

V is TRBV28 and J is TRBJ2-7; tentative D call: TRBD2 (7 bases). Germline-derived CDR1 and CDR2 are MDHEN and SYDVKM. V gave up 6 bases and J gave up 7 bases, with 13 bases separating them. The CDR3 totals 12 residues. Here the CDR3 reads CASRDGRGEQYF. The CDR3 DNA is TGTGCCAGCAGGGATGGGAGGGGGGAGCAGTACTTC.

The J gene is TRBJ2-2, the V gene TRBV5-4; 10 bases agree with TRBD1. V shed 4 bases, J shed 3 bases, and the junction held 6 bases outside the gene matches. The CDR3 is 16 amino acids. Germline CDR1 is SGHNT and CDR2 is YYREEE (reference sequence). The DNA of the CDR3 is TGTGCCAGCAGCGCCCCGGGACAGGGGCACACCGGGGAGCTGTTTTTT. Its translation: CASSAPGQGHTGELFF.

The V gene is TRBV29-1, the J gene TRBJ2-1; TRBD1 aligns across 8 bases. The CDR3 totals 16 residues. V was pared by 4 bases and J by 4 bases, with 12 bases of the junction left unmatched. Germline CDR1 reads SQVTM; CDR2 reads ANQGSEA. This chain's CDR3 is CSVVRQQGGGYNEQFF. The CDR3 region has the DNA TGCAGCGTTGTCAGGCAACAGGGGGGTGGGTACAATGAGCAGTTCTTC.

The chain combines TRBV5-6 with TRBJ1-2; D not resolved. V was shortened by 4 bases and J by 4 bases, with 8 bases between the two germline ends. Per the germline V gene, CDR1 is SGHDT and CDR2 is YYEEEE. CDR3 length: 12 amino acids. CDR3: CASSIGSYGYTF. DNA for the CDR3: TGTGCCAGCAGCATAGGGAGCTATGGCTACACCTTC.

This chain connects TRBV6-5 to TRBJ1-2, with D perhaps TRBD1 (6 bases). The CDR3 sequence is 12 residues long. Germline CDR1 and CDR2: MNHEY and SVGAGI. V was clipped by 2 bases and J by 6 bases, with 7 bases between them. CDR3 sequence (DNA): TGTGCCAGCAGTTACGCAGGGGATGGCTACACCTTC. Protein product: CASSYAGDGYTF.

CDR3 DNA: TGCGCCAGCAGCCAAGATCAGGGCAGGTCTGGAAACACCATATATTTT. Protein sequence: CASSQDQGRSGNTIYF. The chain is built from TRBV4-3 and TRBJ1-3; perhaps TRBD1 as D (5 bases). V was cut by 0 bases and J by 1 base, with 10 bases left in between. Germline V gene lookup returns CDR1 LGHNA and CDR2 YSLEER. The CDR3 sequence is 16 residues long.

CDR3 sequence reads: CASSQDFGGQQPQHF. DNA for the CDR3: TGTGCCAGCAGCCAAGATTTTGGGGGCCAGCAGCCCCAGCATTTT. The chain couples TRBV4-2 to TRBJ1-5; D is possibly TRBD1 (6 bases). Germline loops: CDR1 LGHNA, CDR2 YNFKEQ. The CDR3 has 15 residues. V was shortened by 0 bases and J by 7 bases, with 13 bases between the two germline ends.

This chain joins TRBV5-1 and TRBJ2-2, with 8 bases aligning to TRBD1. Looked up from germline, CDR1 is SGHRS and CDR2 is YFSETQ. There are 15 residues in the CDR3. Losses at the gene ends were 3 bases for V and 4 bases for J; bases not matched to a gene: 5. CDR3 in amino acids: CASSSRGRGTGELFF. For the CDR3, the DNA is TGCGCCAGCAGCTCCAGGGGGCGCGGCACCGGGGAGCTGTTTTTT.

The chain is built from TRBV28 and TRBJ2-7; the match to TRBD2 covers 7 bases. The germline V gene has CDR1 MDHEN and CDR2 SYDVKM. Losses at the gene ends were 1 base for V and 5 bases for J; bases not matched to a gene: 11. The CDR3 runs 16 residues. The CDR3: CASSLSGSGGSNEQYF. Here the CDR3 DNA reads TGTGCCAGCAGTTTATCTGGGTCGGGGGGTTCCAACGAGCAGTACTTC.

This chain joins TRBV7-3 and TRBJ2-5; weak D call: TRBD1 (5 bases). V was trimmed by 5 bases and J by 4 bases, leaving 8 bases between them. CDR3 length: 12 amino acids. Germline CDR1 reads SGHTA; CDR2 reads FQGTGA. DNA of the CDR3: TGTGCCAGCAGCGCCCAGGGAGAGACCCAGTACTTC. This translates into CASSAQGETQYF.

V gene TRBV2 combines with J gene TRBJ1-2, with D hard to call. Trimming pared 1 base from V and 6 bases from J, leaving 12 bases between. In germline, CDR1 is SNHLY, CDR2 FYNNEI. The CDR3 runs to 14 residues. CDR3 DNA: TGTGCCAGCAGTGAAGGGTACGGGAGGAATGGCTACACCTTC. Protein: CASSEGYGRNGYTF.

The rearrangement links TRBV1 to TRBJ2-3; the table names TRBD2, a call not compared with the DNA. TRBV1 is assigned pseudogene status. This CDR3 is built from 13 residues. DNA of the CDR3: TGCACCAGCAGCCTGCTCGGTGAAGATACGCAGTATTTT. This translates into CTSSLLGEDTQYF.

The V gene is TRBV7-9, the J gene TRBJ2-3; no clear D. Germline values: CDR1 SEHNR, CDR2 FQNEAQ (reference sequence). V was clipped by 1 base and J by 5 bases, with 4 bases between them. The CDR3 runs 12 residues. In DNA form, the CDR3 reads TGTGCCAGCAGCTTAGTTATAGATACGCAGTATTTT. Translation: CASSLVIDTQYF.

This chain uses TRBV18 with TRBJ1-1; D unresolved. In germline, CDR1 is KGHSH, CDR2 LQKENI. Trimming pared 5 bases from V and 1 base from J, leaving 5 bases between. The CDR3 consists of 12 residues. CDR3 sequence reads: CASSNRNTEAFF. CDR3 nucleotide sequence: TGTGCCAGCTCAAACAGGAACACTGAAGCTTTCTTT.

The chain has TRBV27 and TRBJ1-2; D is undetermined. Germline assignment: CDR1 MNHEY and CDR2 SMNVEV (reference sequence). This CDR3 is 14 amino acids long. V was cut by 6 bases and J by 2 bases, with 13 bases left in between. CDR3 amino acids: CASRDISRNYGYTF. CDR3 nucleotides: TGTGCCAGCAGAGACATCTCAAGGAACTATGGCTACACCTTC.

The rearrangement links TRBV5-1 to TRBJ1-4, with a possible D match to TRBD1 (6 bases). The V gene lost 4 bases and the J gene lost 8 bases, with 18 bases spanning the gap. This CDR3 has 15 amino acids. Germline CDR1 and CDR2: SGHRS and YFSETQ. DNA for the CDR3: TGCGCCAGCAGCCTTGAGGGGGACCCCAGGGAAAAACTGTTTTTT. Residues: CASSLEGDPREKLFF.

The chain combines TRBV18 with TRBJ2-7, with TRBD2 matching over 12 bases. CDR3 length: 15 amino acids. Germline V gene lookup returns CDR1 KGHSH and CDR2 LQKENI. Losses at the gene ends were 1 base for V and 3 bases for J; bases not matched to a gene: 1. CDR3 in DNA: TGTGCCAGCTCACCACGACTAGCGGGAGTCTACGAGCAGTACTTC. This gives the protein CASSPRLAGVYEQYF.

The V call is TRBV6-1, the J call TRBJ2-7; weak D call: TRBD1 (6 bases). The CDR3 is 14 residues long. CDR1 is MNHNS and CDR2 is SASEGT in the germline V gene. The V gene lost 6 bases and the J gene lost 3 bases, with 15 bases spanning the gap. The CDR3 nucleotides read TGTGCCAGCAGCGTGACAGGTTCCGTCTACGAGCAGTACTTC. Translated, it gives CASSVTGSVYEQYF.

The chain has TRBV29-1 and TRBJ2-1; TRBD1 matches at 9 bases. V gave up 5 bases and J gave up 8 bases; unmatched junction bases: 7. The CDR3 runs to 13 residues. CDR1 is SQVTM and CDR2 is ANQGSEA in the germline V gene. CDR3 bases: TGCAGCGTTAGAATGGGGACAGGGCATGAGCAGTTCTTC. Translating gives CSVRMGTGHEQFF.